This T cell receptor (beta chain) was sequenced during a study of T cells in Graves' hyperthyroidism and ophthalmopathy. Looking at the study overall: The initial diagnosis was the point when peripheral blood was collected, ahead of any treatment. General study findings and limits: Blood also showed most of the thyroid clonotypes that were expanded above 0.001. A model of 13 V-J pairs discriminated ophthalmopathy from stable hyperthyroidism.

V gave up 0 bases and J gave up 0 bases; unmatched junction bases: 2. The germline gives CDR1 SGDLS, CDR2 YYNGEE. The CDR3 sequence is 16 residues long. Clinical symptoms, serum thyroxine and TRAb, thyroid ultrasound and orbital computed tomography together formed the diagnostic basis. RNA transcripts gave rise to amplified TCR beta CDR3 regions. First-round RT-PCR of the TCR CDR3 relied on the HTBI primer set. TCRdb ran MiXCR on the multiplex PCR reads and lists one entry per CDR3 protein. The profile covers approximately 600,000 distinct CDR3 sequences, with less than 25% appearing a single time and more than 30% taken by the ten largest. This clonotype was observed a handful of times. The antigen is unknown.

Specimen: blood. The receptor comes from a man aged 30 to 45 with Graves' ophthalmopathy. The genes are TRBV9 and TRBJ2-5, with 10 nucleotides matching TRBD2. The CDR3, as DNA: TGTGCCAGCAGCGTAGAAGCGGGAGGGTACCAAGAGACCCAGTACTTC. Encoded protein: CASSVEAGGYQETQYF.